This TCR beta chain was documented in a study of blood T cells in healthy people across ages. With 3 bases removed from V and 2 bases from J, the gap between germline ends came to 11 bases. The germline CDR1 and CDR2 sequences are SQVTM and ANQGSEA. The CDR3 extends over 14 amino acids. A few counts support this clonotype. Alongside a J-beta primer mix, a sample-barcoded 5' primer served in a second PCR lasting roughly 6 to 12 cycles. TCRdb processed the 5' RACE reads anew with MiXCR; each CDR3 protein has one entry. The sample has 1.5 million to 2 million distinct CDR3 sequences, about 35% seen once.

V usage is TRBV29-1 and J usage is TRBJ2-1; tentatively, D is TRBD1 (5 bases). The clonotype comes from a woman aged 25 to 45 in good health. Input material: blood. CDR3 protein: CSVDSTGPYNEQFF. The DNA for the CDR3 is TGCAGCGTTGATTCTACAGGTCCCTACAATGAGCAGTTCTTC.